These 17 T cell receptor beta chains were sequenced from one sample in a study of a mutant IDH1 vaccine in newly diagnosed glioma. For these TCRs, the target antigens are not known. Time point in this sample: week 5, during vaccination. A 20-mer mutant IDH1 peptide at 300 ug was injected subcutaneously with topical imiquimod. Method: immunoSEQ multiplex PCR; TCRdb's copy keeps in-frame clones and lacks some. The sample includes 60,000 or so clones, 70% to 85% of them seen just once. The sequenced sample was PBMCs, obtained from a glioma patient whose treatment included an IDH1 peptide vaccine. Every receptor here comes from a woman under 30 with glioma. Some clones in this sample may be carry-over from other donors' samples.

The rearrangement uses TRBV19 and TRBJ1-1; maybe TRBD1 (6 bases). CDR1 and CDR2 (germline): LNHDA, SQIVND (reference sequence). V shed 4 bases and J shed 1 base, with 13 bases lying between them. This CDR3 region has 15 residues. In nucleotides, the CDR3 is TGTGCCAGTAGTAAACCCGGGGGGCGGAACACTGAAGCTTTCTTT. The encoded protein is CASSKPGGRNTEAFF.

The CDR3 loop reads CASSLGGINQPQHF. CDR3 nucleotides: TGCGCCAGCAGCTTGGGAGGGATCAATCAGCCCCAGCATTTT. The rearrangement links TRBV5-1 to TRBJ1-5; D uncertain. Germline V gene lookup returns CDR1 SGHRS and CDR2 YFSETQ. V lost 0 bases, J lost 3 bases, and 7 bases lay in between. The CDR3 consists of 14 residues.

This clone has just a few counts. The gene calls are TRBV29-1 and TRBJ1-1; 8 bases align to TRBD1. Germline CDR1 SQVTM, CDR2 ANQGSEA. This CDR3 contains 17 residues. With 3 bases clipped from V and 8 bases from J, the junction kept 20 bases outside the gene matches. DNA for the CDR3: TGCAGCGTTGAGGGTTCCGAGACAGGGGCTCTAATGACCGAAGCTTTCTTT. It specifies CSVEGSETGALMTEAFF.

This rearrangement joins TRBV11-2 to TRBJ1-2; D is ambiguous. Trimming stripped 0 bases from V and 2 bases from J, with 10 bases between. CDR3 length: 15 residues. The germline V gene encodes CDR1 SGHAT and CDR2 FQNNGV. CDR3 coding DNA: TGTGCCAGCAGCTTAGAAGGTCGAGGGAACTATGGCTACACCTTC. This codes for CASSLEGRGNYGYTF.

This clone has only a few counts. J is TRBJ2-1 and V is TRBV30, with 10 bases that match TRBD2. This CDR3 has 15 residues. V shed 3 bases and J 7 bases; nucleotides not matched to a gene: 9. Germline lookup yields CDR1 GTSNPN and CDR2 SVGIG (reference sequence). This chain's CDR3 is CAWRTFERGGNEQFF. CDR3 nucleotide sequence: TGTGCCTGGAGAACTTTTGAGCGGGGGGGGAATGAGCAGTTCTTC.

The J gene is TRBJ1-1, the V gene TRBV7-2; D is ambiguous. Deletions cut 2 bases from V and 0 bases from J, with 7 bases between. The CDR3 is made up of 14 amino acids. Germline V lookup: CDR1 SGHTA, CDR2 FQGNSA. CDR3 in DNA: TGTGCCAGCAGCTTAATAACACTGAACACTGAAGCTTTCTTT. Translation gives CASSLITLNTEAFF.

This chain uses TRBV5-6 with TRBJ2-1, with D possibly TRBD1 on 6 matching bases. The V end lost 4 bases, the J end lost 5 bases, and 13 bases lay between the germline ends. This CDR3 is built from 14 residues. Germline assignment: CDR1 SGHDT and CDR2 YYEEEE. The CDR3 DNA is TGTGCCAGCAGCGGGGCAGGGGCGGACAATGAGCAGTTCTTC. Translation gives CASSGAGADNEQFF.

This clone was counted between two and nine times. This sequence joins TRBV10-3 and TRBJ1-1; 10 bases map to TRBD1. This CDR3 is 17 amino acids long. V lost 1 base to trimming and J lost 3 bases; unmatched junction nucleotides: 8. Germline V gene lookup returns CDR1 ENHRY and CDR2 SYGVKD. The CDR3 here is CAISEWGTGEADTEAFF. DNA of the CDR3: TGTGCCATCAGTGAGTGGGGGACAGGGGAAGCGGACACTGAAGCTTTCTTT.

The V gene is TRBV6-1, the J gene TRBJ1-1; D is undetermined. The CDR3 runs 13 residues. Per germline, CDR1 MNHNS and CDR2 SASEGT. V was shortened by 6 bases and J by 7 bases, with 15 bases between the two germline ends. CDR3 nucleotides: TGTGCCAGCAGCGCCGCCCCCTCCCTTGAAGCTTTCTTT. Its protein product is CASSAAPSLEAFF.

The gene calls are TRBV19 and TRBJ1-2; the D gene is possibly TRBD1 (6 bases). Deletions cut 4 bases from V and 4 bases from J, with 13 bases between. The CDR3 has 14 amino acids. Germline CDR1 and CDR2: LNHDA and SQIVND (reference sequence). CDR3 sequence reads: CASSTVGQFYGYTF. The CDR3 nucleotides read TGTGCCAGTAGTACCGTCGGACAGTTCTATGGCTACACCTTC.

The CDR3 is CASSGPTDTQYF. DNA for the CDR3: TGCGCCAGCAGTGGCCCGACAGATACGCAGTATTTT. The chain has TRBV4-1 and TRBJ2-3; D unresolved. The CDR3 is 12 amino acids. CDR1 and CDR2 from the germline V gene are MGHRA and YSYEKL. V dropped 6 bases and J dropped 3 bases, with 7 bases sitting between them.

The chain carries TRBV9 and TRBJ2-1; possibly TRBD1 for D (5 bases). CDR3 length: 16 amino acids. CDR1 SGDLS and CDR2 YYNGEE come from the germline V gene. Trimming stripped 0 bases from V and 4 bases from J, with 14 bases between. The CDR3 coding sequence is TGTGCCAGCAGCGTAGGGGCTGGACAACCTTACAATGAGCAGTTCTTC. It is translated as CASSVGAGQPYNEQFF.

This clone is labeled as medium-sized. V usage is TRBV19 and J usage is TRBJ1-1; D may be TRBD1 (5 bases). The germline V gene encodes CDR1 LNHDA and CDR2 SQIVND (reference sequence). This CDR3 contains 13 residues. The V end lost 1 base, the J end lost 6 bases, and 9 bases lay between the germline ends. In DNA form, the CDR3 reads TGTGCCAGTAGTATAGTCCGGGACTCTGAAGCTTTCTTT. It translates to CASSIVRDSEAFF.

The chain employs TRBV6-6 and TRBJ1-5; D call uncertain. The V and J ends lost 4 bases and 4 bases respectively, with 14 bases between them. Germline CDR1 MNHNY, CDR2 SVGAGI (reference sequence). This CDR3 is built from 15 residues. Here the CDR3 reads CASSSFVDGNQPQHF. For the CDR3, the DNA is TGTGCCAGCAGTTCCTTCGTGGACGGTAATCAGCCCCAGCATTTT.

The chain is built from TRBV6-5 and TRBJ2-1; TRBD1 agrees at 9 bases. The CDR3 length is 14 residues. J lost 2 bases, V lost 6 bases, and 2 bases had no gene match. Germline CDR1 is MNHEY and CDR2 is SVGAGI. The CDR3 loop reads CASRRQGAYNEQFF. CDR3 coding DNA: TGTGCCAGCAGGCGACAGGGGGCCTACAATGAGCAGTTCTTC.

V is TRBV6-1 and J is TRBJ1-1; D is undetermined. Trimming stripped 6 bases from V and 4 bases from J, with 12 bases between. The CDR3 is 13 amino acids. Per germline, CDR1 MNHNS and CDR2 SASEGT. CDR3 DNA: TGTGCCAGCAGCGCCGGACGGAGCACTGAAGCTTTCTTT. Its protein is CASSAGRSTEAFF.

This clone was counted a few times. CDR3 amino acids: CAISESPGQNYGYTF. DNA for the CDR3: TGTGCCATCAGTGAGTCCCCCGGACAGAACTATGGCTACACCTTC. This rearrangement joins TRBV10-3 to TRBJ1-2; tentative D call: TRBD1 (6 bases). The germline gives CDR1 ENHRY, CDR2 SYGVKD. This CDR3 is 15 amino acids long. The germline V and J ends were trimmed by 0 bases and 2 bases, with 10 bases remaining between them.